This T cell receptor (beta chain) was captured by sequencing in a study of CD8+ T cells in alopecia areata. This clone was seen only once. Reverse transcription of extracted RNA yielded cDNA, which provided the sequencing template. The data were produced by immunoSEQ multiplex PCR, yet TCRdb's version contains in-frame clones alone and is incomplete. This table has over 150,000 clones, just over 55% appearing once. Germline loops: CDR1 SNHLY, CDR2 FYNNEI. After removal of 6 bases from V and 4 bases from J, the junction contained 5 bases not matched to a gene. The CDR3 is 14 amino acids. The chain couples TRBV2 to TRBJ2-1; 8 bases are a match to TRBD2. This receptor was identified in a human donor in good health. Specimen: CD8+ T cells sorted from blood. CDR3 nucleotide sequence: TGTGCCAGCAGCGGGGGGGCCTCGTACAATGAGCAGTTCTTC. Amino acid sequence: CASSGGASYNEQFF.